Reported below is one T cell receptor beta chain. The sample comes from a study of blood T cell repertoires in COVID-19. As for the study in general: The origin of the acute and convalescent COVID-19 samples was the United States, Italy and Spain. PBMCs, B-cell-depleted T cells, or T cells provided the cDNA or gDNA that made up the material.

CDR1 SGHRS and CDR2 YFSETQ come from the germline V gene. This CDR3 is built from 14 residues. Trimming removed 6 bases at V and 3 bases at J, with 16 bases between. Original methodology: Counts of nucleated cells, estimated from reference gene primer amplification, were obtained. Generated by immunoSEQ multiplex PCR, the TCRdb table keeps only in-frame clones and is missing some. V and J calls and clone size are as listed in that table; D and trimming were resolved from the DNA. This table holds 130,000 to 150,000 clones, approximately 80% found once. The source of this sequence is a woman between 40 and 55 years old with active or convalescent COVID-19. Sequenced sample: peripheral blood. The V gene is TRBV5-1, the J gene TRBJ2-7, with D maybe TRBD1 (6 bases). CDR3 residues: CASTWRPGDYEQYF. CDR3 bases: TGCGCCAGCACCTGGAGGCCAGGGGACTACGAGCAGTACTTC.